Sequencing of this TCR beta chain was carried out in a study of cytomegalovirus exposure and HLA in healthy donors (dated by TCRdb to about 2017). Regarding the study in general: In an earlier analysis of about 560 of the donors, under 300 Gb of sequence data and about 110 million unique TCR beta sequences from roughly 200 million T cells were reported. An early release covering roughly 640 HLA-typed donors comprised 250 to 350 gigabases of sequencing data and around 80 million unique TCR sequences. A later analysis re-analyzed previously published TCR beta repertoires from 600 to 850 donors and added high-resolution HLA genotyping to study TCR occurrence patterns. Because of strong linkage in the cohort, 5 or 6 DR-DQ haplotypes were treated as single units for association and clustering. In addition to the first cohort of 666 subjects, a separate validation cohort of about 120 different subjects was used. Alongside the repertoire data, information on donor age, sex, ethnicity and CMV serostatus was compiled. The T cell repertoires of several hundred subjects were profiled by immunosequencing and related to cytomegalovirus serostatus. An earlier analysis of around 640 of the donors used high-throughput TCR beta sequencing to judge whether each TCR beta V gene segment behaved as functional or pseudogenic. Class I and class II HLA loci were covered by the typing at four-digit resolution. In a later genetic analysis, genome-wide SNP genotypes for about three fifths of the roughly 670 donors were used, and that subset was treated as a discovery cohort. All discovery cohort repertoires had been generated on a single sequencing platform. The number of typed donors differed by locus: about 620-640 for A, B, C, DRB1 and DQB1; approximately 540 for DQA1; 606 for DPA1; and 450 to 480 for DPB1. Of the 300 to 450 genotyped donors, approximately 82% fell in the genetic ancestry cluster associated with self-reported Caucasian donors. The study combined high-throughput TCR immunosequencing, statistical association of individual TCRs with disease status, and machine learning to predict cytomegalovirus infection status. Rather than drawing on any new phenotypic data, the later analysis identified candidate immune exposures from TCR beta sequences and the way those sequences occurred across donors. The aim of the study was to test whether cataloging public T cell receptors could identify signatures of past pathogen exposure. Among some 400 genotyped donors of the cohort, an average of around 250,000 unique TCR beta nucleotide sequences was sequenced per donor, of which roughly 18% were non-productive. The full study reports these points: Sequencing depth was assumed to be roughly uniform across donors in the presence/absence analyses, though that assumption may not hold. A few of the identified cytomegalovirus-associated TCR beta chains were confirmed in vitro to be specific for cytomegalovirus antigens. Strong co-occurrence of HLA alleles, especially DR and DQ, made assigning TCR associations to individual alleles difficult. In a later genetic analysis, fewer N-insertions in productive TCRs were reported among donors in an Asian-associated ancestry cluster than the approximately 670-donor mean. The authors suggested that the approach could potentially be extended to other disease states and immunological phenotypes. A later analysis found that most CMV-associated TCR beta chains appeared HLA-restricted, with HLA associations seemingly driven largely by CMV exposure. Linkage disequilibrium might explain the correlated functional status among segregating V segments, but an unknown experimental factor could not be excluded. The classifier was reported to diagnose cytomegalovirus status with high specificity and sensitivity in both the original and validation cohorts. Compared with equally common non-associated chains, HLA-associated TCR beta chains in a later analysis were more clonally expanded and had lower generation probabilities. At a false discovery rate of 0.05, a later analysis linked around 17,000 TCR beta sequences to specific HLA alleles. A further reported finding was that TCR beta sequences accurately predicted the HLA-A and HLA-B alleles for most subjects in the first cohort. Immune exposure information for the cohort was limited to CMV serostatus. In an earlier analysis of 587 of the donors, most TCR beta V segments appeared in productive rearrangements about 87% or about 30% of the time, broadly matching IMGT annotations. The cohort was sequenced for TCR beta chains only, and without alpha or paired-chain data the features that could be detected were limited. Because counts were too low, seventeen rarely observed V segments, including chromosome 9 orphons, were excluded from the earlier analysis of under 650 of the donors. Most TCR sequences were observed very rarely across donors, whereas some public TCRs were present in many individuals. A later genetic analysis associated a missense DCLRE1C variant with V-gene and J-gene trimming of TCR beta chains, and an independent cohort replicated the association. The study listed 164 TCR beta chains as associated with cytomegalovirus. Some IMGT-functional V segments, including TRBV6-2 and TRBV6-3, could not be told apart with the 87-base-pair reads, so those segments were excluded. Because some donors lacked HLA typing at each locus, the association tests relied only on the typed subset. A later analysis found that TCR association rates varied across HLA loci, with DRB1 alleles showing the most associated TCRs and HLA-C alleles the fewest. A later analysis reported that several top co-occurrence clusters appeared linked to parvovirus B19, influenza, CMV and Epstein-Barr virus. A cluster of highly shared sequence variants was judged likely to be a technical artifact of the sequencing pipeline.

Library prep was done by the immunoSEQ multiplex PCR assay. For the multiplex PCR, a mixture combining 60 forward primers for TCR Vbeta segments and 13 reverse primers for TCR Jbeta segments was used. The CDR3 region of rearranged TCR beta genes was amplified from genomic DNA with a multiplex PCR assay. The Illumina HiSeq System was used to sequence the amplified TCR beta libraries as 87-base-pair reads. The study's own analysis went as follows. In a later analysis, some 80 million unique TCR beta chains were counted across the roughly 610 repertoires, and roughly 11 million of these chains were shared by at least two donors. A nearest-neighbor algorithm error-corrected the raw reads and collapsed the reads into unique sequences, merging closely related sequences to remove PCR and sequencing errors. V, D and J gene segments were assigned by aligning CDR3 sequences to IMGT reference sequences. For a sequence to be retained, a match of at least six nucleotides to both a V gene segment and a J gene segment was required. A rearrangement counted as productive if the CDR3 had no stop codons and remained in frame with V and J, and every other rearrangement counted as non-productive. CDR3 was defined according to IMGT convention as the region running from the second conserved V-encoded cysteine to the conserved J-encoded phenylalanine. In an earlier analysis of just under 600 of the donors, sequences lacking an unambiguous match to a single V gene segment were excluded. An earlier analysis of some 500 of the donors classified V segments as functional when productive rearrangements were above 56.7% and as segregating when the standard deviation between donors was above 5%. A statistical classification framework was developed to diagnose cytomegalovirus status using the catalog of TCR beta chain sequences. A later analysis assigned V and J genes by comparing TCR nucleotide sequences with IMGT/GENE-DB human TR gene sequences. A later analysis assigned CDR3 sequences and most-parsimonious VDJ recombination scenarios with the TCRdist pipeline. A later analysis defined each TCR beta chain by its CDR3 amino acid sequence plus V-gene family, and excluded reads lacking a unique V-gene family. A later analysis removed 592 highly shared, low-generation-probability nucleotide sequences to deal with suspected cross-contamination and a sequencing artifact. A later analysis calculated a clonal expansion index for each public chain from normalized within-repertoire ranks of inferred template counts. Generation probabilities in a later analysis came from a VDJ recombination model fitted to out-of-frame rearrangements, and those results were checked against IGoR. A later analysis scored TCR-TCR, TCR-HLA and TCR-CMV co-occurrence with hypergeometric tests, applying a repertoire-size bias correction to TCR pairs. In a later analysis, false discovery rates were estimated by permuting HLA or CMV assignments 20 times. In a later analysis, co-occurring TCRs were grouped using DBSCAN, and TCRdist sequence similarity was added for clustering within HLA-allele-positive subsets. Co-occurrence clustering excluded repertoires with fewer than 30,000 or more than 120,000 public chains, plus five with anomalous nucleotide sharing. Not all clones reach the TCRdb copy of this immuneACCESS table, which keeps in-frame sequences only. Checked studies attribute under half of the gap to unresolved V genes and leave the rest unexplained. V and J calls and clone size come straight from that table; D and trimming were deduced from the DNA. The sample table holds more than 150,000 clones, of which over 75% were seen once. The ten largest clonotypes hold roughly 2% of the sample.

Comments on this clone: What this receptor recognizes is not known. Per-base qualities were not stored, and no clone one base away is much larger.

Sequences SNHLY (CDR1) and FYNNEI (CDR2) are obtained from the germline V gene. The CDR3 goes from the cysteine to the phenylalanine over 16 residues. Only the CDR3 region is kept as DNA, spanning 48 bases read in frame from base 1. After removal of 8 bases from V and 3 bases from J, the junction retains 15 bases not matched to a gene. The cohort comprised hundreds of healthy bone marrow donors. At the time of sampling, every cohort member was nominally healthy, though immune exposures that went unrecorded were likely present. The donor was CMV seronegative and was included in the group of 352 seronegative cohort members. A peripheral blood sample was provided by each donor, and peripheral blood mononuclear cells were used for TCR beta sequencing. Genomic DNA extraction from the blood cell samples was performed with the Qiagen DNeasy Blood Extraction Kit.

The source material was PBMCs. The receptor was isolated from a woman aged 25-40 years in good health and CMV-seronegative. The chain couples TRBV2 to TRBJ2-5; 7 bases in between match TRBD2. The nucleotides read TGTGCCAGCTCCGCCCCGCCGGGGGGTTCTAAAGAGACCCAGTACTTC. Protein translation: CASSAPPGGSKETQYF. The entire variable domain, with the stretches around the CDR3 drawn from the reference TRBV2 and TRBJ2-5 proteins, is EPEVTQTPSHQVTQMGQEVILRCVPISNHLYFYWYRQILGQKVEFLVSFYNNEISEKSEIFDDQFSVERPDGSNFTLKIRSTKLEDSAMYFCASSAPPGGSKETQYFGPGTRLLVL.